This record looks at one T cell receptor beta chain sequence and its context. Methods used by the authors: Reference gene primer amplification gave nucleated cell count estimates. Data came from immunoSEQ multiplex PCR; TCRdb stores just in-frame clones and leaves some out. D and trimming come from the DNA, and the V and J calls and clone size come from that table. Counted here are some 110,000 clones, 80% to 85% occurring once; the ten biggest clones make up roughly 3.9%. These data belong to a study of blood T cell repertoires in COVID-19. Participant ages covered about 18 to 95 years across about two dozen US areas. Cohort 3 donors counted as recovered after two negative PCRs, clearance, or resolved symptoms. V shed 3 bases and J 5 bases; nucleotides not matched to a gene: 4. The CDR3 totals 13 residues. Germline CDR1 GTSNPN, CDR2 SVGIG (reference sequence).

The clonotype originates from a woman in her twenties or thirties who had recovered from COVID-19. This chain uses TRBV30 with TRBJ1-5; 7 positions agree with TRBD1. Input material: PBMCs or T cells enriched from blood (not recorded which). Here the CDR3 DNA reads TGTGCCTGGAGCGGGGACAGTTATCAGCCCCAGCATTTT. It specifies CAWSGDSYQPQHF.